One and the same sample provided the 7 T cell receptor beta chains below, sequenced in a study of radiotherapy plus CTLA-4 blockade in lung cancer. The assay was immunoSEQ multiplex PCR, and TCRdb's table has in-frame clones only and misses some. There are 35,000 to 40,000 clones in the sample; approximately 86% occur only once, and 20% to 25% lies in the top ten. The source was peripheral blood, collected from a patient treated with radiotherapy plus ipilimumab. The receptors were sampled from a human donor with non-small cell lung cancer whose response to radiotherapy plus ipilimumab could not be evaluated.

The chain couples TRBV10-3 to TRBJ2-7, with TRBD1 matching over 7 bases. Germline lookup yields CDR1 ENHRY and CDR2 SYGVKD. J gave up 6 bases and V 5 bases, and 7 bases lay outside the gene matches. The CDR3 is made up of 13 amino acids. The CDR3 loop is CAISRQGETEQYF. CDR3 nucleotide sequence: TGTGCCATCAGTAGGCAGGGGGAGACCGAGCAGTACTTC.

V and J are TRBV5-1 and TRBJ1-2; 8 bases are a match to TRBD1. The CDR3 has 13 amino acids. Germline V gives CDR1 SGHRS, CDR2 YFSETQ. V lost 4 bases to trimming and J lost 8 bases; unmatched junction nucleotides: 7. The CDR3: CASSPQGAGGYTF. DNA of the CDR3: TGCGCCAGCAGCCCCCAGGGGGCCGGGGGCTACACCTTC. The full variable domain, in which reference TRBV5-1 and TRBJ1-2 provide the parts outside the CDR3, is KAGVTQTPRYLIKTRGQQVTLSCSPISGHRSVSWYQQTPGQGLQFLFEYFSETQRNKGNFPGRFSGRQFSNSRSEMNVSTLELGDSALYLCASSPQGAGGYTFGSGTRLTVV.

CDR3 DNA sequence: TGTGCCAGCAGTGGACTAGTGTGGGATGGGACCCAGTACTTC. Amino acid sequence: CASSGLVWDGTQYF. The chain is built from TRBV2 and TRBJ2-5; D perhaps matches TRBD2 (6 bases). The germline V gene encodes CDR1 SNHLY and CDR2 FYNNEI. This CDR3 comprises 14 residues. Trimming left V 4 bases short and J 7 bases short, with 16 bases between. The whole variable domain, filled in from reference TRBV2 and TRBJ2-5, reads EPEVTQTPSHQVTQMGQEVILRCVPISNHLYFYWYRQILGQKVEFLVSFYNNEISEKSEIFDDQFSVERPDGSNFTLKIRSTKLEDSAMYFCASSGLVWDGTQYFGPGTRLLVL.

The rearrangement links TRBV4-1 to TRBJ2-1; maybe TRBD2 (6 bases). V lost 4 bases and J lost 0, with 10 bases in between. The CDR3 is 15 amino acids. Germline V CDR1 and CDR2: MGHRA, YSYEKL. The CDR3 spells CASSPGTGSYNEQFF. The CDR3 DNA is TGCGCCAGCAGCCCCGGGACTGGCTCCTACAATGAGCAGTTCTTC.

The V call is TRBV5-1, the J call TRBJ2-3, with 7 bases aligning to TRBD1. After removal of 6 bases from V and 2 bases from J, the junction contained 3 bases not matched to a gene. This CDR3 contains 13 residues. Germline assignment: CDR1 SGHRS and CDR2 YFSETQ. The CDR3 loop reads CASKTGPTDTQYF. CDR3 DNA: TGCGCCAGCAAGACAGGGCCCACAGATACGCAGTATTTT.

The chain combines TRBV11-3 with TRBJ2-7; the D is unclear. The germline gives CDR1 SGHNT, CDR2 YENEEA. There are 14 residues in the CDR3. The V end lost 0 bases, the J end lost 0 bases, and 6 bases lay between the germline ends. The CDR3 here is CASSLDILSYEQYF. DNA for the CDR3: TGTGCCAGCAGCTTAGATATCCTCTCCTACGAGCAGTACTTC.

The chain carries TRBV4-3 and TRBJ2-2, with 8 positions matching TRBD2. This CDR3 region has 17 residues. Germline assignment: CDR1 LGHNA and CDR2 YSLEER. V dropped 0 bases and J dropped 5; count of bases not matched to a gene: 8. The CDR3 DNA reads as TGCGCCAGCAGCCAAGAACTCGCGGGGGGTGAGACCGGGGAGCTGTTTTTT. Its protein is CASSQELAGGETGELFF.